Listed below are T cell receptor beta chains from one sample, sequenced in a study of technical replicates of blood from four donors. Produced via immunoSEQ multiplex PCR; TCRdb's table is partial and in-frame only. The profile shows around 13,000 clones, approximately 86% of them singletons. Sequencing input: PBMCs. The receptors originated from a human donor in good health. CDR3s include the opening cysteine and the closing phenylalanine or tryptophan. The D gene is left open where the match is weak. Rows may omit the clone size; those that give it use once, few, many or a size class.

J gene,clone size,V gene,CDR3 length,D gene,CDR3 DNA,CDR3 protein
TRBJ1-4,NA,TRBV28,17,NA,TGTGCCAGCAGTTTATCAGGGATTACAGCCACTAATGAAAAACTGTTTTTT,CASSLSGITATNEKLFF
TRBJ2-5,NA,TRBV5-6,16,TRBD1,TGTGCCAGCAGCTTGTTTTTAGGGGGCAACCAAGAGACCCAGTACTTC,CASSLFLGGNQETQYF
TRBJ1-5,NA,TRBV30,13,NA,TGTGCCTGGAGTGTGAGGGCCTCTCAGCCCCAGCATTTT,CAWSVRASQPQHF
TRBJ2-3,NA,TRBV13,17,TRBD2,TGTGCCAGCAGCTTATATAGCGGGAGGGAAGGGGCAGATACGCAGTATTTT,CASSLYSGREGADTQYF
TRBJ2-5,NA,TRBV18,11,NA,TGTGCCAGCTCACCCCGGGAGACCCAGTACTTC,CASSPRETQYF
TRBJ2-7,NA,TRBV6-1,14,NA,TGTGCCAGCAGTGAACCCGGGAGAGGTCGCGAGCAGTACTTC,CASSEPGRGREQYF
TRBJ1-5,once,TRBV28,15,TRBD1,TGTGCCAGCAGTTTCTCGGACAGGTTGTTTCAGCCCCAGCATTTT,CASSFSDRLFQPQHF
TRBJ1-2,NA,TRBV9,12,NA,TGTGCCAGCAGCATACAGGGTTCCGGCTACACCTTC,CASSIQGSGYTF
TRBJ2-7,once,TRBV7-9,14,TRBD1,TGTGCCAGCAGCCGGGACAGGGGGCGTTACGAGCAGTACTTC,CASSRDRGRYEQYF
TRBJ2-3,NA,TRBV7-9,16,TRBD2,TGTGCCAGCAGCTTAATAGCGGGCTCTAGCACAGATACGCAGTATTTT,CASSLIAGSSTDTQYF
TRBJ2-7,NA,TRBV2,14,NA,TGTGCCAGCAGTGAAGGGGCTAGCAGCTACGAGCAGTACTTC,CASSEGASSYEQYF
TRBJ2-7,once,TRBV21-1,20,NA,TGTGCCAGCAGCAAAGCAGGAGAGGGCCCAGGGGGAAAGGAATCCTACGAGCAGTACTTC,CASSKAGEGPGGKESYEQYF
TRBJ2-1,NA,TRBV6-1,16,TRBD2,TGTGCCAGCAGTGAAGGGCGTAGCGGGAGTCGGAATGAGCAGTTCTTC,CASSEGRSGSRNEQFF
TRBJ2-5,NA,TRBV7-6,15,TRBD1,TGTGCCAGCAGCAGTGGACAGGGAACACAAGAGACCCAGTACTTC,CASSSGQGTQETQYF